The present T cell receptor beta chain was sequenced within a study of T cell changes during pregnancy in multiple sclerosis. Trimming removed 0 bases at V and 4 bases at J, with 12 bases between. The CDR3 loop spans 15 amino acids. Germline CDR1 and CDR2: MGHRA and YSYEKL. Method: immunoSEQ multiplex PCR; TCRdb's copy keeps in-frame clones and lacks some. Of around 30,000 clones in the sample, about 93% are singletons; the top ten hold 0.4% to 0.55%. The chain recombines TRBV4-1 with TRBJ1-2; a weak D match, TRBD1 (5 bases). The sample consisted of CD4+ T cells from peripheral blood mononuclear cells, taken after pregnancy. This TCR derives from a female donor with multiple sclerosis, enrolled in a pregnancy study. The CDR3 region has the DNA TGCGCCAGCAGCCAAGACCGAACCGGGGGCTATGGCTACACCTTC. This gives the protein CASSQDRTGGYGYTF.